This T cell receptor beta chain was captured by sequencing in a study of T cells in Graves' hyperthyroidism and ophthalmopathy. This clonotype has more than one count but fewer than ten. Its antigen is unidentified. Whole-study findings and limits: Model output signaled ophthalmopathy a median about 6.3 months ahead of onset.

What was amplified from RNA transcripts were TCR beta CDR3 regions. With the HTBI primer set, the TCR CDR3 went through a first round of RT-PCR. TCRdb fed the multiplex PCR reads into MiXCR, producing one record per CDR3 protein. The sample carries some 350,000 distinct CDR3 sequences, roughly 15% recorded once. Germline assignment: CDR1 DFQATT and CDR2 SNEGSKA (reference sequence). V was clipped by 7 bases and J by 6 bases; unmatched bases: 10. The CDR3 is 14 residues long. The V and J genes are TRBV20-1 and TRBJ1-2; 11 bases fit TRBD1. The material sequenced was blood. The clonotype comes from a woman aged 55-75 years with Graves' ophthalmopathy. The CDR3: CSVARTGGSDGYTF. The CDR3 DNA sequence: TGCAGTGTCGCGAGGACAGGGGGCTCGGATGGCTACACCTTC.